These 24 T cell receptor beta chains were all obtained from the same sample, sequenced in a study of blood T cells in healthy people across ages. Next came a second PCR, run for roughly 7 to 12 cycles, which used a sample-barcoded 5' primer along with a J-beta primer mix. MiXCR, run by TCRdb on the 5' RACE reads, gives a single entry per CDR3 protein. The sample lists hundreds of thousands of distinct CDR3 sequences, about 27% occurring once. The same sample was also used in a study of T cells of mothers and their children.

The sequencing input was blood. Source of these receptors: a boy aged 2-9 years in good health.

The chain is built from TRBV6-6 and TRBJ1-5; D gene unclear. The V end was cut by 2 bases, the J end by 6 bases, with 14 bases between. Per germline, CDR1 MNHNY and CDR2 SVGAGI (reference sequence). The CDR3 length is 15 residues. The CDR3 reads CASSYKEGAGQPQHF. DNA for the CDR3: TGTGCCAGCAGTTACAAGGAGGGTGCTGGTCAGCCCCAGCATTTT.

The chain couples TRBV3-1 to TRBJ2-7, with 8 bases that match TRBD2. After removal of 5 bases from V and 2 bases from J, the junction contained 14 bases not matched to a gene. The length of the CDR3 is 17 residues. Germline V gene data show CDR1 as LGHDT and CDR2 as YNNKEL (reference sequence). CDR3 nucleotides: TGTGCCAGCAGCGATCCAAATCTTGGCGGGGGGACCTACGAGCAGTACTTC. The encoded protein is CASSDPNLGGGTYEQYF.

V and J are TRBV18 and TRBJ2-5; D uncertain. Near its end, the DNA agrees better with TRBJ2-1, so the J call may be wrong. The CDR3 consists of 12 residues. Germline values: CDR1 KGHSH, CDR2 LQKENI. This chain's CDR3 is CASSPFDGEQFF. The CDR3 bases are TGTGCCAGCTCACCCTTCGACGGTGAGCAGTTCTTC.

This chain links TRBV7-9 with TRBJ2-7, with D perhaps matching TRBD2 (6 bases). The CDR3 contains 13 residues. Trimming cost V 5 bases and J 5 bases, with 13 bases left between them. Germline CDR1 SEHNR, CDR2 FQNEAQ (reference sequence). CDR3 loop: CASSPRELDEQYF. CDR3 bases: TGTGCCAGCAGCCCCCGGGAGCTCGACGAGCAGTACTTC.

This clonotype was seen a handful of times. This chain uses TRBV5-5 with TRBJ1-5, with 7 bases matching TRBD1. The junction had 9 bases not matched to a gene; V was cut back by 3 bases and J by 6 bases. The CDR3 is made up of 15 amino acids. Germline loops: CDR1 SGHKS, CDR2 YYEKEE (reference sequence). The CDR3 spells CASSSRDRDGQPQHF. The CDR3 nucleotides read TGTGCCAGCAGCTCCCGCGACAGGGATGGTCAGCCCCAGCATTTT.

This chain links TRBV18 with TRBJ1-1; TRBD1 might be the D (6 bases). In germline, CDR1 is KGHSH, CDR2 LQKENI. With 4 bases removed from V and 1 base from J, the gap between germline ends came to 13 bases. The CDR3 length is 15 residues. The CDR3 coding sequence is TGTGCCAGCTCACAAGGGGGAATGACGAACACTGAAGCTTTCTTT. It encodes CASSQGGMTNTEAFF.

V is TRBV5-1 and J is TRBJ2-7; 12 bases match TRBD2. The CDR3 length is 14 residues. V gave up 6 bases and J gave up 2 bases; unmatched junction bases: 3. CDR1 and CDR2 from the germline V gene are SGHRS and YFSETQ. CDR3 protein: CASTWTSGTYEQYF. Written as DNA, the CDR3 is TGCGCCAGCACCTGGACTAGCGGGACCTACGAGCAGTACTTC. The full variable domain, in which reference TRBV5-1 and TRBJ2-7 provide the parts outside the CDR3, is KAGVTQTPRYLIKTRGQQVTLSCSPISGHRSVSWYQQTPGQGLQFLFEYFSETQRNKGNFPGRFSGRQFSNSRSEMNVSTLELGDSALYLCASTWTSGTYEQYFGPGTRLTVT.

In regard to this clonotype: One end of the junction varies from germline; a read error may be responsible. CDR3 in DNA: TGCAGTGCAAGAGGGGGGCGTTACGAGCAGTACTTC. Translation gives CSARGGRYEQYF. V usage is TRBV20-1 and J usage is TRBJ2-7, with D tentatively TRBD1 or TRBD2 (6 bases each). The CDR3 contains 12 residues. The germline V gene encodes CDR1 DFQATT and CDR2 SNEGSKA (reference sequence).

This clonotype was detected only a few times. Its ends do not fully match the called genes, so a read error is possible. The CDR3 protein is CASSLAGTGVRSPPHF. The DNA for the CDR3 is TGTGCCAGCAGCTTAGCAGGCACAGGGGTTAGGTCACCCCCCCACTTT. This chain joins TRBV7-2 and TRBJ1-6, with 7 bases aligning to TRBD1. The CDR3 length is 16 residues. CDR1 is SGHTA, CDR2 FQGNSA, per germline. Variable domain in full (rest from reference TRBV7-2 and TRBJ1-6): GAGVSQSPSNKVTEKGKDVELRCDPISGHTALYWYRQSLGQGLEFLIYFQGNSAPDKSGLPSDRFSAERTGGSVSTLTIQRTQQEDSAVYLCASSLAGTGVRSPPHFGNGTRLTVT.

V gene TRBV12-3 or TRBV12-4 combines with J gene TRBJ1-1; TRBD1 matches at 7 bases. The CDR3 runs to 13 residues. Unmatched junction bases numbered 12, after V lost 6 bases and J lost 11 bases. The CDR3 loop reads CASRPRTGGEAFF. The DNA for the CDR3 is TGTGCCAGCAGACCGAGGACAGGCGGTGAGGCTTTCTTT.

There are a few counts of this clonotype. The chain joins TRBV20-1 to TRBJ1-1; tentatively, D is TRBD1 (5 bases). V shed 1 base and J shed 8 bases, with 14 bases lying between them. The CDR3 is 13 residues long. CDR1 and CDR2 (germline): DFQATT, SNEGSKA (reference sequence). The CDR3 sequence: CSARVFGAIEAFF. The CDR3 nucleotides read TGCAGTGCTAGAGTTTTCGGGGCCATAGAAGCTTTCTTT.

V and J are TRBV6-2 or TRBV6-3 and TRBJ2-2; TRBD1 matches 10 bases. The CDR3 contains 15 residues. CDR1 and CDR2 from the germline V gene are MNHEY and SVGEGT. J gave up 7 bases and V 8 bases, and 10 bases lay outside the gene matches. CDR3 residues: CASGTTGGFGGELFF. As DNA, the CDR3 is TGTGCCAGCGGTACGACAGGGGGCTTCGGCGGGGAGCTGTTTTTT.

This clonotype has a handful of counts. The chain couples TRBV7-9 to TRBJ1-1; D ambiguous. The V and J ends lost 1 base and 8 bases respectively, with 8 bases between them. Germline V lookup: CDR1 SEHNR, CDR2 FQNEAQ (reference sequence). This CDR3 has 12 amino acids. The CDR3 loop is CASSLVPYEAFF. The CDR3 DNA sequence: TGTGCCAGCAGCTTAGTCCCCTACGAAGCTTTCTTT. Full variable domain (missing parts from reference TRBV7-9 and TRBJ1-1): DTGVSQNPRHKITKRGQNVTFRCDPISEHNRLYWYRQTLGQGPEFLTYFQNEAQLEKSRLLSDRFSAERPKGSFSTLEIQRTEQGDSAMYLCASSLVPYEAFFGQGTRLTVV.

This clonotype was observed a few times. The chain employs TRBV20-1 and TRBJ2-4; D is uncertain. Trimming took 3 bases from V and 2 from J, leaving 8 bases between them. CDR1 is DFQATT, CDR2 SNEGSKA, per germline (reference sequence). There are 13 residues in the CDR3. The CDR3 region has the DNA TGCAGTGCTAGCACCGGAACCAAAAACATTCAGTACTTC. Residues: CSASTGTKNIQYF.

The chain employs TRBV28 and TRBJ1-1, with D unclear. Germline loops: CDR1 MDHEN, CDR2 SYDVKM. CDR3 length equals 13 residues. V lost 2 bases and J 7 bases, leaving 11 bases between the germline ends. CDR3 amino acids: CASSLRGLGEAFF. CDR3 sequence (DNA): TGTGCCAGCAGTTTACGGGGTTTAGGTGAAGCTTTCTTT. Filled out from reference TRBV28 and TRBJ1-1, the complete variable domain reads DVKVTQSSRYLVKRTGEKVFLECVQDMDHENMFWYRQDPGLGLRLIYFSYDVKMKEKGDIPEGYSVSREKKERFSLILESASTNQTSMYLCASSLRGLGEAFFGQGTRLTVV.

This clonotype was observed a few times. The chain links TRBV7-2 to TRBJ2-4; D gene unclear. The germline CDR1 and CDR2 sequences are SGHTA and FQGNSA. The CDR3 has 13 residues. Deletions cut 4 bases from V and 3 bases from J, with 7 bases between. The CDR3 bases are TGTGCCAGCAGCTCTTTTTTCAAAAACATTCAGTACTTC. The encoded protein is CASSSFFKNIQYF.

V usage is TRBV30 and J usage is TRBJ1-1; 8 bases agree with TRBD1. Germline CDR1 and CDR2: GTSNPN and SVGIG (reference sequence). CDR3 length: 18 residues. The J segment lost 6 bases and the V segment lost 4 bases, leaving 22 bases of the junction unmatched. Here the CDR3 reads CAWKIQGAFFNPHPEAFF. In nucleotides, the CDR3 is TGTGCCTGGAAAATCCAGGGGGCGTTTTTTAACCCACATCCTGAAGCTTTCTTT.

The chain joins TRBV10-2 to TRBJ2-1, with TRBD2 identical over 9 bases. This CDR3 comprises 19 residues. Germline trimming cut 3 bases from V and 4 bases from J; bases unmatched to any gene: 16. Germline CDR1 and CDR2: WSHSY and SAAADI. The CDR3 loop is CASSDKWSPAGGPYNEQFF. The CDR3 nucleotides read TGCGCCAGCAGTGACAAGTGGAGCCCTGCGGGAGGGCCATACAATGAGCAGTTCTTC.

This clonotype was seen only a few times. The chain links TRBV7-6 to TRBJ2-1; no clear D. The J call may be in error: the DNA end matches TRBJ2-5 better. Germline CDR1 reads SGHVS; CDR2 reads FNYEAQ. The CDR3 sequence is 12 residues long. CDR3 loop: CASTVYGETQYF. The CDR3 DNA sequence: TGTGCCAGCACGGTTTATGGCGAGACCCAGTACTTC.

This chain links TRBV3-1 with TRBJ1-5; D may be TRBD1 (5 bases). Germline values: CDR1 LGHDT, CDR2 YNNKEL (reference sequence). Between the trimmed V and J ends, which lost 0 bases and 4 bases, there was a span of 10 bases. CDR3 size: 15 residues. This CDR3 is CASSQDPGRNQPQHF. Written as DNA, the CDR3 is TGTGCCAGCAGCCAAGATCCAGGGAGGAATCAGCCCCAGCATTTT.

This clonotype occurred a few times. This sequence joins TRBV12-5 and TRBJ2-7; no clear D gene. The germline gives CDR1 LGHNT, CDR2 FRNRAP. The ends were cut back, 5 bases at V and 3 bases at J, with 8 bases in the middle. The CDR3 sequence is 12 residues long. The CDR3 DNA reads TGTGCTAGTGGTCCCTCCTACTACGAGCAGTACTTC. It codes for CASGPSYYEQYF.

With respect to this clonotype: An end of the junction does not agree with germline; a read error may underlie this. CDR3 region: CASSLGSSVETLYF. CDR3 nucleotides: TGTGCCAGCAGCTTAGGAAGTAGCGTAGAGACCCTGTACTTC. The chain recombines TRBV7-9 with TRBJ2-5, with D possibly TRBD2 on 5 matching bases. CDR3 length: 14 residues. CDR1 and CDR2 (germline): SEHNR, FQNEAQ (reference sequence).

The chain employs TRBV7-9 and TRBJ1-2, with D possibly matching TRBD1 (5 bases). V was shortened by 7 bases and J by 7 bases, with 13 bases between the two germline ends. The CDR3 spans 12 residues. In germline, CDR1 is SEHNR, CDR2 FQNEAQ (reference sequence). The CDR3 DNA is TGTGCCAGCACAAGGACAAAAGGTGGCTACACCTTC. This codes for CASTRTKGGYTF.

This CDR3 is CASSPRGGGLQETQYF. CDR3 nucleotide sequence: TGTGCCAGCAGCCCCCGCGGCGGCGGGCTCCAAGAGACCCAGTACTTC. This sequence joins TRBV7-3 and TRBJ2-5; the D gene is possibly TRBD2 (5 bases). The germline V and J ends were trimmed by 5 bases and 1 base, with 17 bases remaining between them. Germline CDR1 SGHTA, CDR2 FQGTGA. The CDR3 sequence is 16 residues long. The full variable domain, in which reference TRBV7-3 and TRBJ2-5 provide the parts outside the CDR3, is GAGVSQTPSNKVTEKGKYVELRCDPISGHTALYWYRQSLGQGPEFLIYFQGTGAADDSGLPNDRFFAVRPEGSVSTLKIQRTERGDSAVYLCASSPRGGGLQETQYFGPGTRLLVL.